There are a few counts of the clone carrying this TCR beta chain. Trimming removed 7 bases from V and 5 bases from J; junction bases left unmatched: 9. From germline, CDR1 is MDHEN and CDR2 SYDVKM. The CDR3 is made up of 14 amino acids. Researchers ran the PCR with 60 Vbeta and 13 Jbeta primers. Some clones are missing from TCRdb's copy, which holds only in-frame ones; the method was immunoSEQ multiplex PCR. In the table there are roughly 130,000 clones, roughly 74% of which are singletons. The data derive from a study of cytomegalovirus exposure and HLA in healthy donors. This receptor was identified in a man aged 35-49 years in good health and CMV-seropositive. Sample: PBMCs. The rearrangement joins TRBV28 to TRBJ2-5, with 8 bases that match TRBD2. CDR3 sequence reads: CASKTSGSRETQYF. The CDR3, as DNA: TGTGCCAGCAAGACGAGCGGGAGCAGGGAGACCCAGTACTTC.